Following are 28 T cell receptor beta chains from one sample sequenced in a study of neoadjuvant nivolumab and ipilimumab in lung cancer. Sequencing used immunoSEQ multiplex PCR; TCRdb keeps in-frame clones, though not all of them. The sample consists of 10,000 to 15,000 clones, 65% to 75% of them appearing once. Sequenced here: peripheral blood, sampled after neoadjuvant nivolumab, alone or with ipilimumab, at or shortly before surgery. The source of these receptors is an adult with non-small cell lung cancer.

The V and J genes are TRBV6-5 and TRBJ1-5, with 7 positions matching TRBD1. Trimming at V came to 5 bases and at J to 0 bases, leaving 4 bases not matched to a gene. Germline V gene sequence: CDR1 MNHEY, CDR2 SVGAGI. The CDR3 sequence is 15 residues long. The CDR3 protein is CASSLQGRSNQPQHF. The CDR3 DNA reads TGTGCCAGCAGTCTACAGGGGCGTAGCAATCAGCCCCAGCATTTT.

The rearrangement uses TRBV5-1 and TRBJ1-2; TRBD1 aligns across 7 bases. V lost 0 bases to trimming and J lost 7 bases; unmatched junction nucleotides: 3. The germline V gene encodes CDR1 SGHRS and CDR2 YFSETQ. This CDR3 is 13 amino acids long. The CDR3 DNA reads TGCGCCAGCAGCTTGGGGGACAGAGGTGGCTACACCTTC. Protein product: CASSLGDRGGYTF. The variable domain in full, with the rest retrieved from reference TRBV5-1 and TRBJ1-2, is KAGVTQTPRYLIKTRGQQVTLSCSPISGHRSVSWYQQTPGQGLQFLFEYFSETQRNKGNFPGRFSGRQFSNSRSEMNVSTLELGDSALYLCASSLGDRGGYTFGSGTRLTVV.

The V and J genes are TRBV29-1 and TRBJ2-1; weak D call: TRBD2 (5 bases). V was trimmed by 3 bases and J by 4 bases, leaving 13 bases between them. Germline lookup yields CDR1 SQVTM and CDR2 ANQGSEA. This CDR3 has 14 residues. Here the CDR3 reads CSVDEGLIYNEQFF. The CDR3 DNA reads TGCAGCGTTGATGAGGGTCTGATTTACAATGAGCAGTTCTTC.

In its sample, this clone was seen a few times. This chain joins TRBV5-1 and TRBJ2-7; no reliable D call. From germline, CDR1 is SGHRS and CDR2 YFSETQ. V was shortened by 5 bases and J by 2 bases, with 11 bases between the two germline ends. This CDR3 region has 13 residues. CDR3 in amino acids: CASSLSFPYEQYF. DNA of the CDR3: TGCGCCAGCAGTCTCTCCTTCCCCTACGAGCAGTACTTC.

The chain carries TRBV30 and TRBJ2-2; tentative D call: TRBD2 (5 bases). The CDR3 totals 13 residues. With 0 bases removed from V and 5 bases from J, the gap between germline ends came to 7 bases. Germline CDR1 reads GTSNPN; CDR2 reads SVGIG (reference sequence). CDR3 in DNA: TGTGCCTGGAGTGTAATAGCGACCGGGGAGCTGTTTTTT. It is translated as CAWSVIATGELFF.

The chain joins TRBV18 to TRBJ2-7; 9 nucleotides align to TRBD2. Germline values: CDR1 KGHSH, CDR2 LQKENI. CDR3 length: 14 residues. The V and J ends lost 3 bases and 6 bases, in that order; junction bases with no gene match: 6. The CDR3 protein is CASSPGTSSAEQYF. CDR3 DNA: TGTGCCAGCTCACCCGGGACTAGCAGCGCCGAGCAGTACTTC. The full variable domain, completed using reference TRBV18 and TRBJ2-7, is NAGVMQNPRHLVRRRGQEARLRCSPMKGHSHVYWYRQLPEEGLKFMVYLQKENIIDESGMPKERFSAEFPKEGPSILRIQQVVRGDSAAYFCASSPGTSSAEQYFGPGTRLTVT.

The gene calls are TRBV30 and TRBJ2-7; 11 positions match TRBD2. CDR1 GTSNPN and CDR2 SVGIG come from the germline V gene (reference sequence). The CDR3 covers 15 residues. The V gene end was trimmed by 0 bases and the J gene end by 1 base; junction bases not matched to a gene: 2. The CDR3 is CAWSVLAGVSYEQYF. The DNA of the CDR3 is TGTGCCTGGAGTGTACTAGCGGGAGTGTCCTACGAGCAGTACTTC.

The chain carries TRBV7-9 and TRBJ2-7; D is unresolved. The V end was cut by 1 base, the J end by 6 bases, with 4 bases between. The germline V gene encodes CDR1 SEHNR and CDR2 FQNEAQ (reference sequence). CDR3 length: 11 amino acids. This CDR3 is CASSLVVEQYF. The DNA of the CDR3 is TGTGCCAGCAGCTTAGTAGTCGAGCAGTACTTC. The whole variable domain, remainder taken from reference TRBV7-9 and TRBJ2-7, is DTGVSQNPRHKITKRGQNVTFRCDPISEHNRLYWYRQTLGQGPEFLTYFQNEAQLEKSRLLSDRFSAERPKGSFSTLEIQRTEQGDSAMYLCASSLVVEQYFGPGTRLTVT.

This CDR3 reads CASSSTTGTEQPQHF. As DNA, the CDR3 is TGTGCCAGCAGCTCTACGACAGGAACCGAACAGCCCCAGCATTTT. The chain combines TRBV11-3 with TRBJ1-5; TRBD1 is a possible D gene (6 bases). The CDR3 runs to 15 residues. CDR1 and CDR2 (germline): SGHNT, YENEEA. Trimming removed 4 bases from V and 7 bases from J, with 17 bases in between.

This chain connects TRBV4-1 to TRBJ2-7; 13 positions agree with TRBD2. The CDR3 contains 17 residues. The ends lost 6 bases at V and 0 bases at J; junction bases unmatched: 8. CDR1 is MGHRA and CDR2 is YSYEKL in the germline V gene. The CDR3 region has the DNA TGCGCCAGCAGATTCAGGACTAGCGGGAGCAGCTCCTACGAGCAGTACTTC. It codes for CASRFRTSGSSSYEQYF.

The chain has TRBV5-1 and TRBJ1-2, with 8 bases aligning to TRBD1. Germline V gene sequence: CDR1 SGHRS, CDR2 YFSETQ. This CDR3 has 14 residues. Trimming at V came to 3 bases and at J to 4 bases, leaving 5 bases not matched to a gene. The CDR3 DNA follows: TGCGCCAGCAGCTCATCGGACAGGGCCTATGGCTACACCTTC. This translates into CASSSSDRAYGYTF.

The CDR3 here is CASSLGLAGRPGTGELFF. The CDR3 region has the DNA TGCGCCAGCAGCTTGGGACTAGCGGGACGTCCGGGTACCGGGGAGCTGTTTTTT. The rearrangement uses TRBV5-1 and TRBJ2-2, with 11 bases that match TRBD2. The junction had 9 bases not matched to a gene; V was cut back by 0 bases and J by 5 bases. CDR1 is SGHRS and CDR2 is YFSETQ in the germline V gene. This CDR3 spans 18 amino acids.

The chain uses TRBV29-1 and TRBJ2-5, with D hard to call. The CDR3 extends over 11 amino acids. Germline V gene lookup returns CDR1 SQVTM and CDR2 ANQGSEA. The V gene lost 4 bases and the J gene lost 1 base, with 4 bases spanning the gap. The CDR3 nucleotides read TGCAGCGTTGGACCCCAAGAGACCCAGTACTTC. Translation gives CSVGPQETQYF.

The V and J genes are TRBV5-1 and TRBJ2-7, with 7 bases identical to TRBD2. This CDR3 has 17 amino acids. Germline lookup yields CDR1 SGHRS and CDR2 YFSETQ. V was clipped by 0 bases and J by 0 bases; unmatched bases: 9. The CDR3 here is CASSLEVGGPNSYEQYF. The DNA of the CDR3 is TGCGCCAGCAGCTTGGAGGTGGGAGGGCCGAACTCCTACGAGCAGTACTTC.

The chain is built from TRBV29-1 and TRBJ1-1; D not resolved. CDR3 length: 15 amino acids. V lost 4 bases and J 3 bases, leaving 18 bases between the germline ends. The germline gives CDR1 SQVTM, CDR2 ANQGSEA. In nucleotides, the CDR3 is TGCAGCGTTGTAATCCGGTACGGGCCGCACACTGAAGCTTTCTTT. Translated: CSVVIRYGPHTEAFF.

The V and J genes are TRBV11-3 and TRBJ2-7, with D unresolved. V lost 2 bases to trimming and J lost 0 bases, with 8 bases between them. This CDR3 contains 14 residues. CDR1 and CDR2 (germline): SGHNT, YENEEA. CDR3 in DNA: TGTGCCAGCAGCTTAACGGGCAGCTCCTACGAGCAGTACTTC. It encodes CASSLTGSSYEQYF.

The CDR3 DNA reads as TGTGCCAGCAGCCGGGCGAGGGGTTTGGCTAGCACAGATACGCAGTATTTT. As protein: CASSRARGLASTDTQYF. The V call is TRBV27, the J call TRBJ2-3; possibly TRBD1 or TRBD2 for D (5 bases each). The CDR3 is 17 residues long. Trimming stripped 6 bases from V and 0 bases from J, with 19 bases between. Germline V lookup: CDR1 MNHEY, CDR2 SMNVEV (reference sequence).

The chain has TRBV6-1 and TRBJ2-5; a weak D match, TRBD1 (6 bases). V was cut by 3 bases and J by 0 bases, with 8 bases left in between. The CDR3 loop spans 14 amino acids. The germline gives CDR1 MNHNS, CDR2 SASEGT. In DNA, the CDR3 is TGTGCCAGCAGTGATACAGGGTACCAAGAGACCCAGTACTTC. Protein product: CASSDTGYQETQYF.

This sequence joins TRBV18 and TRBJ1-2; D is undetermined. Between the trimmed V and J ends, which lost 5 bases and 0 bases, there was a span of 7 bases. The CDR3 spans 13 residues. Germline loops: CDR1 KGHSH, CDR2 LQKENI. CDR3 amino acids: CASSGSTNYGYTF. The DNA for the CDR3 is TGTGCCAGCTCAGGCTCGACTAACTATGGCTACACCTTC.

CDR3 region: CASSKQGASTDTQYF. The CDR3 DNA sequence: TGTGCCAGCAGTAAACAGGGGGCGAGCACAGATACGCAGTATTTT. The V gene is TRBV6-5, the J gene TRBJ2-3; 9 positions match TRBD1. The CDR3 loop spans 15 amino acids. CDR1 and CDR2 (germline): MNHEY, SVGAGI. V shed 5 bases and J 0 bases; nucleotides not matched to a gene: 3.

The genes are TRBV6-5 and TRBJ2-7, with D maybe TRBD1 (5 bases). CDR1 and CDR2 (germline): MNHEY, SVGAGI. CDR3 length equals 13 residues. Trimming cost V 5 bases and J 3 bases, with 11 bases left between them. CDR3 DNA sequence: TGTGCCAGCAGTAGACAGTGGGGCTACGAGCAGTACTTC. Encoded protein: CASSRQWGYEQYF.

CDR3 amino acids: CAWSKGGWVQYF. In DNA form, the CDR3 reads TGTGCCTGGAGTAAGGGGGGGTGGGTGCAGTACTTC. This chain links TRBV30 with TRBJ2-7, with D perhaps matching TRBD2 (7 bases). CDR3 size: 12 residues. Trimming took off 2 bases at V and 9 bases at J, with 14 bases between the two ends. The V gene's germline CDR1 is GTSNPN and CDR2 SVGIG (reference sequence).

The CDR3 nucleotides are TGTGCCTGGAGTGTACGTAGCAATCAGCCCCAGCATTTT. This sequence encodes CAWSVRSNQPQHF. The chain recombines TRBV30 with TRBJ1-5, with D unclear. The germline V gene encodes CDR1 GTSNPN and CDR2 SVGIG (reference sequence). CDR3 length: 13 residues. Trimming stripped 0 bases from V and 0 bases from J, with 3 bases between.

This clone has only a few counts. The CDR3 reads CSLLNQVSMDGYTF. In DNA form, the CDR3 reads TGCAGCCTCCTCAACCAGGTCTCAATGGATGGCTACACCTTC. V usage is TRBV29-1 and J usage is TRBJ1-2; no reliable D call. The CDR3 consists of 14 residues. Germline-derived CDR1 and CDR2 are SQVTM and ANQGSEA. V was cut by 8 bases and J by 6 bases, with 22 bases left in between.

CDR3 sequence: CASSPSVNTEAFF. The CDR3 DNA is TGTGCCAGCAGCCCGTCAGTGAACACTGAAGCTTTCTTT. The chain is built from TRBV13 and TRBJ1-1; no reliable D call. V was trimmed by 5 bases and J by 0 bases, leaving 7 bases between them. Germline assignment: CDR1 PRHDT and CDR2 FYEKMQ (reference sequence). The length of the CDR3 is 13 residues.

This clone was seen a single time. The gene calls are TRBV4-3 and TRBJ2-6; D is ambiguous. Germline CDR1 and CDR2: LGHNA and YSLEER. Trimming removed 2 bases from V and 0 bases from J, with 5 bases in between. This CDR3 has 15 residues. The CDR3 region is CASSQLSSGANVLTF. In nucleotides, the CDR3 is TGCGCCAGCAGCCAACTCTCCTCTGGGGCCAACGTCCTGACTTTC.

V usage is TRBV4-3 and J usage is TRBJ1-1; D is possibly TRBD1 (5 bases). The V and J ends lost 0 bases and 7 bases respectively, with 12 bases between them. CDR3 size: 14 residues. Germline CDR1 and CDR2: LGHNA and YSLEER. The CDR3, as DNA: TGCGCCAGCAGCCAAGAAGGAGGGGCCCGTGAAGCTTTCTTT. Encoded protein: CASSQEGGAREAFF.

The sample holds a few counts of this clone. This chain connects TRBV30 to TRBJ1-2, with 7 bases that match TRBD1. The CDR3 spans 12 residues. Germline-derived CDR1 and CDR2 are GTSNPN and SVGIG (reference sequence). V dropped 7 bases and J dropped 5; count of bases not matched to a gene: 7. The CDR3 protein is CAFTGAGYGYTF. The DNA for the CDR3 is TGTGCCTTCACAGGGGCGGGGTATGGCTACACCTTC.